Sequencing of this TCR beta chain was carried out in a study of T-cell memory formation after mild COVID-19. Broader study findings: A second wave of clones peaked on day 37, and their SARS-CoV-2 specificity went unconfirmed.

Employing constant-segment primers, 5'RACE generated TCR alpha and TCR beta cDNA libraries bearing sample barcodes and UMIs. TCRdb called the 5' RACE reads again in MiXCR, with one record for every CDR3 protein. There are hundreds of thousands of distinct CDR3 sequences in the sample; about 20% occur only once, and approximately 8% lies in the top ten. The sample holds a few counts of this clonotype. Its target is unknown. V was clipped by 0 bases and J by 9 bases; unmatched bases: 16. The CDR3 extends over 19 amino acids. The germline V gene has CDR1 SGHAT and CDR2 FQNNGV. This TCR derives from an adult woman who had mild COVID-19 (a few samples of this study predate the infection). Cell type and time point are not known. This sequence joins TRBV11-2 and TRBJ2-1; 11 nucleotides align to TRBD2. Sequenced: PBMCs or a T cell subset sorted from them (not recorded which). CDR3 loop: CASSLESASLLAGEGEQFF. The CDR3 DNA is TGTGCCAGCAGCTTAGAGAGCGCCTCACTACTAGCGGGAGAGGGTGAGCAGTTCTTC.